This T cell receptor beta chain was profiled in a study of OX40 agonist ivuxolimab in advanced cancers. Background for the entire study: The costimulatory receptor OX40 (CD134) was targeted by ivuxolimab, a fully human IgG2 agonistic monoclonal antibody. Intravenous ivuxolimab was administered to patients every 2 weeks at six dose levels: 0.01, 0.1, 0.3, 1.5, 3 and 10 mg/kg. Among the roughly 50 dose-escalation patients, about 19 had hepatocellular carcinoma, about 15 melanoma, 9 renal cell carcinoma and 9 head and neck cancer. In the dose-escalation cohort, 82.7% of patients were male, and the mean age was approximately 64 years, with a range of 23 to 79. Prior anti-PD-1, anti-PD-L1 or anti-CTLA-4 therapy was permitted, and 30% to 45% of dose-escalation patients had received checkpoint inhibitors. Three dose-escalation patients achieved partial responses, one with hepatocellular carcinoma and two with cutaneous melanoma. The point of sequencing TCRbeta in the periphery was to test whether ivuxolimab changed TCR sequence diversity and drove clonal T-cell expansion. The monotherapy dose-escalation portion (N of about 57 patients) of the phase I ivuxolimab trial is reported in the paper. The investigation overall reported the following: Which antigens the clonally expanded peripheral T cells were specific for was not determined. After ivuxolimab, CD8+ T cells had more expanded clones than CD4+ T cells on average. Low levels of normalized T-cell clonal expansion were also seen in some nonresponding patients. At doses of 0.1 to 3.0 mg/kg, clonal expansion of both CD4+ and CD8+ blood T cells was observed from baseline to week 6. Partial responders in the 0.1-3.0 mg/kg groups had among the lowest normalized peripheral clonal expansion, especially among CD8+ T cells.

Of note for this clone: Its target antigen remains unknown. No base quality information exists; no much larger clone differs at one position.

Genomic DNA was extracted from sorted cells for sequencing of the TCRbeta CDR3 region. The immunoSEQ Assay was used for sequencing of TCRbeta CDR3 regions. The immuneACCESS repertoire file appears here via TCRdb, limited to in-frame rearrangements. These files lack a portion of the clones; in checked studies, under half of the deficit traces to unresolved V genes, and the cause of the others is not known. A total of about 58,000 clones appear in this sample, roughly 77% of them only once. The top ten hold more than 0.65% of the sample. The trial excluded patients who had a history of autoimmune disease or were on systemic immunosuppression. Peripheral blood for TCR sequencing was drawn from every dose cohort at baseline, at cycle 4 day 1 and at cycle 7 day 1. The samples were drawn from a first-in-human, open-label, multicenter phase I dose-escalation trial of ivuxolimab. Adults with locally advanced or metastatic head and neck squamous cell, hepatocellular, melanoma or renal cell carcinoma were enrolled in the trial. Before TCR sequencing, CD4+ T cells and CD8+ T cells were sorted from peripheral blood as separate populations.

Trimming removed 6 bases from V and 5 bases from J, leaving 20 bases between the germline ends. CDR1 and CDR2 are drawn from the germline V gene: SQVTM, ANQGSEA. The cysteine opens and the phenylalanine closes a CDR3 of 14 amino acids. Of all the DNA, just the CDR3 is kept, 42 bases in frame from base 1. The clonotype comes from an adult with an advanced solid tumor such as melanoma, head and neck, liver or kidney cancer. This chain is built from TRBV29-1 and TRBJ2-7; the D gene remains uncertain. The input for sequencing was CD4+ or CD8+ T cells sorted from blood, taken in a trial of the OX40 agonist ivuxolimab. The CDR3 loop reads CSVGMTRSDDEQYF. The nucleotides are TGCAGCGTGGGGATGACCCGGTCGGACGACGAGCAGTACTTC.